These T cell receptor beta chains were read from a single sample in a study of neurological immune-mediated disorders. TCRdb re-called the 5' RACE reads with MiXCR, one entry per CDR3 protein. The sample holds tens of thousands of distinct CDR3 sequences; 3.5% to 4.5% are singletons and the top ten take approximately 5.7%. Sequenced material: PBMCs. All receptors come from a woman aged 55 to 70 with multiple sclerosis. Both conserved end residues are part of each CDR3.

j_gene: TRBJ1-2
v_gene: TRBV19
CDR3aa: CASSRPFGTGGYTF

j_gene: TRBJ1-1
v_gene: TRBV7-6
CDR3aa: CASSLGAGVGNTEAFF

j_gene: TRBJ2-3
v_gene: TRBV29-1
CDR3aa: CSVDLGDTQYF

j_gene: TRBJ2-1
v_gene: TRBV10-2
CDR3aa: CASSNWDLYTYNEQFF

j_gene: TRBJ2-3
v_gene: TRBV6-5
CDR3aa: CASIKTRSGQAGTDTQYF

j_gene: TRBJ1-6
v_gene: TRBV28
CDR3aa: CASRKQGPDNSPLHF

j_gene: TRBJ1-5
v_gene: TRBV5-5
CDR3aa: CASSPGPSNQPQHF

j_gene: TRBJ2-3
v_gene: TRBV6-6
CDR3aa: CASSYSRLAGTDTQYF

j_gene: TRBJ1-2
v_gene: TRBV5-5
CDR3aa: CASSSRNYGYTF

j_gene: TRBJ2-2
v_gene: TRBV20-1
CDR3aa: CSASLSLGGELFF

j_gene: TRBJ2-3
v_gene: TRBV2
CDR3aa: CASSSGLGADTQYF

j_gene: TRBJ2-3
v_gene: TRBV3-1
CDR3aa: CASSQGAGAGTDTQYF

j_gene: TRBJ1-1
v_gene: TRBV29-1
CDR3aa: CSVALNTEAFF

j_gene: TRBJ2-3
v_gene: TRBV20-1
CDR3aa: CSAPQGTWERDTQYF

j_gene: TRBJ2-7
v_gene: TRBV20-1
CDR3aa: CSEQGGYEQYF

j_gene: TRBJ2-1
v_gene: TRBV6-5
CDR3aa: CASSPGLAGGPSYNEQFF

j_gene: TRBJ2-5
v_gene: TRBV7-9
CDR3aa: CASSRGAEETQYF

j_gene: TRBJ1-1
v_gene: TRBV6-2/TRBV6-3
CDR3aa: CASSYSWGRGFTEAFF

j_gene: TRBJ2-3
v_gene: TRBV5-1
CDR3aa: CASRGYTDTQYF

j_gene: TRBJ2-1
v_gene: TRBV20-1
CDR3aa: CSADGGVSSYNEQFF

j_gene: TRBJ2-2
v_gene: TRBV24-1
CDR3aa: CATSGAGGAGELFF

j_gene: TRBJ1-5
v_gene: TRBV15
CDR3aa: CATSSTGTSNQPQHF

j_gene: TRBJ2-3
v_gene: TRBV20-1
CDR3aa: CSASLGTLTGTDTQYF

j_gene: TRBJ1-1
v_gene: TRBV11-2
CDR3aa: CVSSLQGWAEAFF

j_gene: TRBJ2-1
v_gene: TRBV20-1
CDR3aa: CSARPGLAVNEQFF

j_gene: TRBJ2-1
v_gene: TRBV20-1
CDR3aa: CSAPRDGGQVYSYNEQFF

j_gene: TRBJ1-1
v_gene: TRBV20-1
CDR3aa: CSAREARGDTEAFF

j_gene: TRBJ2-1
v_gene: TRBV4-1
CDR3aa: CASSQAPVAKHEQFF

j_gene: TRBJ2-7
v_gene: TRBV4-1
CDR3aa: CASSQSLTSGGLYGREQYF

j_gene: TRBJ2-5
v_gene: TRBV6-2/TRBV6-3
CDR3aa: CASSSFWGQETQYF

j_gene: TRBJ2-7
v_gene: TRBV5-1
CDR3aa: CASSNRDTSSYEQYF

j_gene: TRBJ2-2
v_gene: TRBV6-5
CDR3aa: CASSYQGGAGTGELFF

j_gene: TRBJ2-2
v_gene: TRBV7-2
CDR3aa: CASSHTGELFF

j_gene: TRBJ2-7
v_gene: TRBV12-3/TRBV12-4
CDR3aa: CASSLIGGGGEQYF

j_gene: TRBJ2-5
v_gene: TRBV20-1
CDR3aa: CSAVPGQGAETQYF

j_gene: TRBJ1-5
v_gene: TRBV5-1
CDR3aa: CASSLGYGDQPQHF

j_gene: TRBJ1-2
v_gene: TRBV7-9
CDR3aa: CASSLVVSFNYGYTF

j_gene: TRBJ2-2
v_gene: TRBV7-6
CDR3aa: CASSLALRNTGELFF

j_gene: TRBJ2-7
v_gene: TRBV6-6
CDR3aa: CASSYAAKSSYEQYF

j_gene: TRBJ2-5
v_gene: TRBV27
CDR3aa: CASSFRGRGETQYF

j_gene: TRBJ1-4
v_gene: TRBV5-1
CDR3aa: CASSFRQANEKLFF

j_gene: TRBJ2-2
v_gene: TRBV20-1
CDR3aa: CSARALMGQGATGELFF

j_gene: TRBJ1-1
v_gene: TRBV19
CDR3aa: CAISAKINTEAFF

j_gene: TRBJ1-5
v_gene: TRBV14
CDR3aa: CASSQLSNQPQHF

j_gene: TRBJ2-3
v_gene: TRBV7-2
CDR3aa: CASSLWWGSTDTQYF

j_gene: TRBJ2-7
v_gene: TRBV29-1
CDR3aa: CSVTHREDFYEQYF

j_gene: TRBJ2-1
v_gene: TRBV5-1
CDR3aa: CASSRTPSGGAHEQFF

j_gene: TRBJ1-5
v_gene: TRBV3-1
CDR3aa: CASSPVPGQGPSNQPQHF

j_gene: TRBJ2-3
v_gene: TRBV6-6
CDR3aa: CASSQGLALSDTQYF

j_gene: TRBJ2-7
v_gene: TRBV9
CDR3aa: CASSSHPYEQYF

j_gene: TRBJ2-7
v_gene: TRBV7-2
CDR3aa: CASSTDRPPAYEQYF

j_gene: TRBJ2-6
v_gene: TRBV5-1
CDR3aa: CASSLGSGANVLTF

j_gene: TRBJ2-3
v_gene: TRBV5-6
CDR3aa: CASSLAGPGLAYTDTQYF